The present TCR beta chain was sequenced within a study of shared clonotypes between healthy human individuals. Study as a whole: Those who served as donors were a couple of women and three men between the ages of 18 and 49. Each donor's CD4 naive and CD4 memory cells filled three plates apiece, CD8 naive two, and CD8 memory one. Notes on the study in general: Shared across several donors were about 4.6% of the naive CD4 clonotypes.

Only CD45RO-negative cells positively selected for CCR7 counted as naive CD8 cells, so terminally differentiated effector memory CD45RA+ cells were excluded. Sequencing used immunoSEQ multiplex PCR; TCRdb keeps in-frame clones, though not all of them. The sample yields around 2.1 million clones, about 92% seen once. Note on this clone: Its antigen is still unknown.

The receptor was derived from a man aged 18-30 years in good health. Some clones in this sample may be carry-over from other donors' samples. Sequenced sample: naive CD8+ T cells from PBMCs.

The CDR3 DNA is TGTGCCAGCAGGGGGGGACAGCAGTATGGCTACACCTTC. Translated, it gives CASRGGQQYGYTF. This rearrangement joins TRBV9 to TRBJ1-2, with 7 bases fitting TRBD1. Germline V gene data show CDR1 as SGDLS and CDR2 as YYNGEE. This CDR3 is 13 amino acids long. Trimming took 5 bases from V and 5 from J; bases not matched to a gene: 6.